A single sample gave rise to the 16 T cell receptor beta chains below, sequenced in a study of cytomegalovirus exposure and HLA in healthy donors. A multiplex PCR was run with 60 Vbeta primers and 13 Jbeta primers. Profiling relied on immunoSEQ multiplex PCR, and the TCRdb table lists in-frame clones only, not all of them. The repertoire holds over 150,000 clones, with around 80% as singletons. The sample taken for sequencing was PBMCs. The receptor set was obtained from a man aged 18 to 30 in good health and CMV-seronegative.

This clone was picked up a small number of times. V is TRBV6-5 and J is TRBJ1-3; a weak D match, TRBD1 (5 bases). CDR3 length: 16 amino acids. CDR1 and CDR2 (germline): MNHEY, SVGAGI. V lost 0 bases and J 0 bases, leaving 9 bases between the germline ends. This CDR3 is CASSYSGATSGNTIYF. Here the CDR3 DNA reads TGTGCCAGCAGTTACTCTGGGGCTACCTCTGGAAACACCATATATTTT.

The DNA of the CDR3 is TGTGCCAGCAGCCGGACAGCAACCTACGAGCAGTACTTC. Its protein is CASSRTATYEQYF. The chain combines TRBV7-9 with TRBJ2-7, with D tentatively TRBD1 (6 bases). Germline loops: CDR1 SEHNR, CDR2 FQNEAQ (reference sequence). The CDR3 contains 13 residues. V was pared by 5 bases and J by 2 bases, with 10 bases between. The variable domain in full, completed from reference TRBV7-9 and TRBJ2-7, reads DTGVSQNPRHKITKRGQNVTFRCDPISEHNRLYWYRQTLGQGPEFLTYFQNEAQLEKSRLLSDRFSAERPKGSFSTLEIQRTEQGDSAMYLCASSRTATYEQYFGPGTRLTVT.

V usage is TRBV9 and J usage is TRBJ2-3; TRBD2 agrees at 8 bases. V was clipped by 3 bases and J by 2 bases; unmatched bases: 8. The CDR3 consists of 16 residues. Germline V gene sequence: CDR1 SGDLS, CDR2 YYNGEE. Here the CDR3 reads CASSGQAGAYTDTQYF. CDR3 bases: TGTGCCAGCAGCGGACAAGCGGGAGCCTACACAGATACGCAGTATTTT.

The chain couples TRBV5-1 to TRBJ2-2; D call uncertain. This CDR3 contains 12 residues. CDR1 is SGHRS and CDR2 is YFSETQ in the germline V gene. The ends were cut back, 4 bases at V and 7 bases at J, with 8 bases in the middle. The CDR3 DNA is TGCGCCAGCAGCAAGGAGAGCGGGGAGCTGTTTTTT. It codes for CASSKESGELFF.

This clone was seen a single time. The chain is built from TRBV5-5 and TRBJ2-7, with 7 bases that match TRBD1. CDR1 and CDR2 (germline): SGHKS, YYEKEE (reference sequence). The junction had 6 bases not matched to a gene; V was cut back by 4 bases and J by 2 bases. This CDR3 is 14 amino acids long. CDR3 DNA: TGTGCCAGCAGCGCAGACAGGGTACCCTACGAGCAGTACTTC. The encoded protein is CASSADRVPYEQYF. Full variable domain (outside the CDR3, taken from reference TRBV5-5 and TRBJ2-7): DAGVTQSPTHLIKTRGQQVTLRCSPISGHKSVSWYQQVLGQGPQFIFQYYEKEERGRGNFPDRFSARQFPNYSSELNVNALLLGDSALYLCASSADRVPYEQYFGPGTRLTVT.

This clone was counted once. This chain links TRBV28 with TRBJ2-5; tentative D call: TRBD1 (6 bases). Germline CDR1 reads MDHEN; CDR2 reads SYDVKM. There are 15 residues in the CDR3. Trimming shortened V by 2 bases and J by 5 bases, and 15 bases separated the two germline ends. The CDR3 DNA is TGTGCCAGCAGTTTAAGTGGGGCCAGGGGTGAGACCCAGTACTTC. Encoded protein: CASSLSGARGETQYF.

V and J are TRBV18 and TRBJ2-7, with 7 bases matching TRBD1. The germline CDR1 and CDR2 sequences are KGHSH and LQKENI. J lost 3 bases, V lost 3 bases, and 5 bases had no gene match. CDR3 size: 14 residues. The CDR3 here is CASSPGTADYEQYF. The CDR3 DNA follows: TGTGCCAGCTCACCCGGGACAGCAGACTACGAGCAGTACTTC.

This clone was seen once. The V call is TRBV14, the J call TRBJ2-4; 11 bases are shared with TRBD1. This CDR3 comprises 15 residues. CDR1 SGHDN and CDR2 FVKESK come from the germline V gene. Losses at the gene ends were 5 bases for V and 6 bases for J; bases not matched to a gene: 6. The CDR3 nucleotides read TGTGCCAGCAGCAACCGAGGGACAGGGGGAAACATTCAGTACTTC. It is translated as CASSNRGTGGNIQYF.

The chain uses TRBV12-5 and TRBJ2-5, with D perhaps matching TRBD1 (6 bases). CDR1 and CDR2 (germline): LGHNT, FRNRAP. The CDR3 has 13 residues. Deletions cut 9 bases from V and 1 base from J, with 12 bases between. CDR3 protein: CASTTGAQETQYF. The CDR3 nucleotides read TGTGCTAGCACGACAGGCGCCCAAGAGACCCAGTACTTC.

This clone appeared a single time. This rearrangement joins TRBV6-1 to TRBJ1-2; TRBD1 agrees at 9 bases. This CDR3 region has 15 residues. The trim removed 6 bases at V and 3 bases at J, leaving 8 bases unmatched. Germline-derived CDR1 and CDR2 are MNHNS and SASEGT. CDR3 sequence: CASRVTGGADYGYTF. The CDR3 DNA reads TGTGCCAGCAGGGTTACAGGGGGCGCGGACTATGGCTACACCTTC.

The rearrangement links TRBV11-3 to TRBJ1-3, with 7 bases identical to TRBD1. V lost 5 bases and J lost 1; bases outside the gene matches: 8. CDR3 length: 16 residues. The germline V gene encodes CDR1 SGHNT and CDR2 YENEEA. The CDR3 DNA is TGTGCCAGCAGCCCCCGACAGGGATCTTCTGGAAACACCATATATTTT. Residues: CASSPRQGSSGNTIYF.

This chain connects TRBV7-3 to TRBJ2-2; unclear D gene. Germline V gives CDR1 SGHTA, CDR2 FQGTGA. The CDR3 contains 12 residues. V lost 2 bases to trimming and J lost 5 bases, with 3 bases between them. CDR3 nucleotides: TGTGCCAGCAGCTTATCGACCGGGGAGCTGTTTTTT. This codes for CASSLSTGELFF.

The genes are TRBV6-4 and TRBJ1-4; TRBD1 agrees at 10 bases. The CDR3 contains 15 residues. The V segment lost 4 bases and the J segment 8 bases; nucleotides outside the gene matches: 7. Germline-derived CDR1 and CDR2 are MRHNA and SNTAGT. CDR3: CASSVSGTGAEKLFF. Written as DNA, the CDR3 is TGTGCCAGCAGTGTGAGTGGGACAGGGGCCGAAAAACTGTTTTTT.

This chain connects TRBV2 to TRBJ1-4, with TRBD1 as a possible D gene (5 bases). V was clipped by 2 bases and J by 5 bases, with 12 bases between them. The V gene's germline CDR1 is SNHLY and CDR2 FYNNEI. This CDR3 comprises 15 residues. The chain's CDR3 is CASSERGRLNEKLFF. Here the CDR3 DNA reads TGTGCCAGCAGTGAAAGGGGCAGATTGAATGAAAAACTGTTTTTT.

This rearrangement joins TRBV10-2 to TRBJ1-2; D is uncertain. V dropped 9 bases and J dropped 5 bases, with 4 bases sitting between them. Germline CDR1 reads WSHSY; CDR2 reads SAAADI. The CDR3 totals 9 residues. CDR3 in amino acids: CARRYGYTF. The CDR3 nucleotides read TGCGCCAGACGGTATGGCTACACCTTC.

The rearrangement links TRBV15 to TRBJ1-3, with 8 bases aligning to TRBD1. J was trimmed by 4 bases and V by 1 base; bases with no gene match: 3. The CDR3 is 15 residues long. Looked up from germline, CDR1 is LNHNV and CDR2 is YYDKDF (reference sequence). The chain's CDR3 is CATSRAGGAGNTIYF. The DNA of the CDR3 is TGTGCCACCAGCAGAGCAGGGGGCGCGGGAAACACCATATATTTT.